This T cell receptor (beta chain) derives from a study of T-cell memory formation after mild COVID-19. This clonotype was found a few times. As yet, its antigen is unknown. Study-wide results and caveats: The SARS-CoV-2 specificity of second-wave clones reaching peak at day 37 remained unverified. A subset of responding clones appeared in pre-infection memory, suggesting cross-reactive memory joined.

Germline loops: CDR1 LNHNV, CDR2 YYDKDF (reference sequence). Germline trimming cut 1 base from V and 6 bases from J; bases unmatched to any gene: 3. The CDR3 loop spans 14 amino acids. Using constant-segment primers, 5'RACE produced TCR alpha and TCR beta cDNA libraries carrying sample barcodes and UMIs. TCRdb used MiXCR to reprocess the 5' RACE reads, holding one entry per CDR3 protein. The sample yields around 180,000 distinct CDR3 sequences, approximately 17% seen once. The chain couples TRBV15 to TRBJ2-5; 9 bases are a match to TRBD1. What was sequenced was PBMCs or a T cell subset sorted from them (not recorded which). The TCR sequence derives from a man aged 18 to 30 who had mild COVID-19 (a few samples of this study predate the infection). Cell type and time point are not known. The CDR3 region has the DNA TGTGCCACCAGCAGAGTGACAGGGGGAAAGACCCAGTACTTC. It specifies CATSRVTGGKTQYF.